This T cell receptor beta chain stems from a study of T cells in Graves' hyperthyroidism and ophthalmopathy. Points from the study as a whole: A model of 13 V-J features distinguished ophthalmopathy from stable hyperthyroidism.

Germline V gene lookup returns CDR1 DFQATT and CDR2 SNEGSKA (reference sequence). CDR3 length: 15 residues. V was trimmed by 0 bases and J by 0 bases, leaving 10 bases between them. Amplified TCR beta CDR3 regions derived from RNA transcripts. When the TCR CDR3 underwent first-round RT-PCR, the HTBI primer set was used. TCRdb independently ran MiXCR on the multiplex PCR reads; one entry per CDR3 protein. This table holds over 550,000 distinct CDR3 sequences, approximately 15% found once. This clonotype has a count of ten or more. The antigen remains unidentified. Newly diagnosed patients aged 18 to 65 had hyperthyroidism of under 2 months' duration. Diagnostic decisions used clinical symptoms, serum thyroxine and TRAb, thyroid ultrasound and orbital computed tomography.

Sequencing used blood. This receptor was identified in a woman aged 18 to 35 with Graves' hyperthyroidism. This sequence joins TRBV20-1 and TRBJ2-3; TRBD2 might be the D (5 bases). The CDR3 DNA sequence: TGCAGTGCTAGAGAAAGGACTCGCAGCACAGATACGCAGTATTTT. It encodes CSARERTRSTDTQYF.